This T cell receptor beta chain was obtained from a study of T cell changes during pregnancy in multiple sclerosis. Sequencing used immunoSEQ multiplex PCR; TCRdb keeps in-frame clones, though not all of them. The sample carries 40,000 to 55,000 clones, 91% recorded once. The CDR3 consists of 16 residues. The germline CDR1 and CDR2 sequences are GTSNPN and SVGIG (reference sequence). V trimming: 5 bases; J trimming: 0 bases; junction bases outside the gene matches: 8. The TCR sequence derives from a female donor with multiple sclerosis, enrolled in a pregnancy study. Here the sequenced sample was CD8+ T cells from peripheral blood mononuclear cells, taken after pregnancy. This chain links TRBV30 with TRBJ2-1; 9 bases are a match to TRBD2. The CDR3 protein is CAWVAGDTRSYNEQFF. The CDR3 DNA reads as TGTGCCTGGGTAGCGGGGGACACCCGCTCCTACAATGAGCAGTTCTTC.